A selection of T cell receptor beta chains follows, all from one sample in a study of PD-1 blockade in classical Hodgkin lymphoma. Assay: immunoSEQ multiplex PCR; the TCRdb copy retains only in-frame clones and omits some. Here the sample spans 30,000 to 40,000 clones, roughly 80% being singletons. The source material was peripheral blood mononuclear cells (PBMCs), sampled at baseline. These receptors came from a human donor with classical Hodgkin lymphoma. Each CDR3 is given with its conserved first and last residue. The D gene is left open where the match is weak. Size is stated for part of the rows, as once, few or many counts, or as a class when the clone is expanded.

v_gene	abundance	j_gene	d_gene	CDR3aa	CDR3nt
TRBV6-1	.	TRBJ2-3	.	CASRSGTTSTDTQYF	TGTGCCAGCAGATCCGGGACGACTAGCACAGATACGCAGTATTTT
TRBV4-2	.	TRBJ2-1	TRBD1	CASSQAQGALDEQFF	TGTGCCAGCAGCCAAGCCCAGGGGGCTCTCGATGAGCAGTTCTTC
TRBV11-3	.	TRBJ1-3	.	CASSLTTGYSFGNTIYF	TGTGCCAGCAGCCTTACAACAGGGTACTCCTTTGGAAACACCATATATTTT
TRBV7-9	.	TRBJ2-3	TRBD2	CASSGSGSTDTQYF	TGTGCCAGCAGTGGTAGCGGGAGCACAGATACGCAGTATTTT
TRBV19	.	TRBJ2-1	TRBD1	CASSLFRGPNNEQFF	TGTGCCAGTAGTCTCTTCAGGGGGCCTAACAATGAGCAGTTCTTC
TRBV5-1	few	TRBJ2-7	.	CASSPDNTYEQYF	TGCGCCAGCAGCCCCGACAACACCTACGAGCAGTACTTC
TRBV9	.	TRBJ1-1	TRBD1	CASSVAIQGRDTEAFF	TGTGCCAGCAGCGTGGCCATACAGGGGAGAGACACTGAAGCTTTCTTT
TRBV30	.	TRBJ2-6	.	CAWSAGGSGANVLTF	TGTGCCTGGAGTGCAGGAGGCTCTGGGGCCAACGTCCTGACTTTC
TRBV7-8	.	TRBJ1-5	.	CASSLDQFTGALSQPQHF	TGTGCCAGCAGCTTAGACCAGTTTACGGGTGCCCTTTCTCAGCCCCAGCATTTT
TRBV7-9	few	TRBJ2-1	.	CASSLVVHEQFF	TGTGCCAGCAGCTTAGTTGTCCATGAGCAGTTCTTC
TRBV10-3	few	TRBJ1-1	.	CAISEGEGTEAFF	TGTGCCATCAGTGAAGGGGAGGGCACTGAAGCTTTCTTT
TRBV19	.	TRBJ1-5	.	CASSISEVNQPQHF	TGTGCCAGTAGTATCTCGGAGGTCAATCAGCCCCAGCATTTT
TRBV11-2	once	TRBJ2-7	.	CASSLQGYEQYF	TGTGCCAGCAGCTTACAGGGCTACGAGCAGTACTTC
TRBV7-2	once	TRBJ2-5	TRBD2	CASSLGGGRETQYF	TGTGCCAGCAGCTTAGGCGGGGGGCGGGAGACCCAGTACTTC
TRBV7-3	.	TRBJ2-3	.	CASSPGLSTDTQYF	TGTGCCAGCAGTCCGGGCCTGAGCACAGATACGCAGTATTTT
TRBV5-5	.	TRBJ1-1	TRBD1	CASSPPQGMNTEAFF	TGTGCCAGCAGCCCCCCACAGGGGATGAACACTGAAGCTTTCTTT
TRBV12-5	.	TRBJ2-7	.	CASGDYEQYF	TGTGCTAGTGGGGACTACGAGCAGTACTTC
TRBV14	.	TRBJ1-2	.	CASSQMQGLVGYGYTF	TGTGCCAGCAGCCAAATGCAGGGCTTAGTCGGCTATGGCTACACCTTC
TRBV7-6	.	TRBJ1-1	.	CASSLIRAGNTEAFF	TGTGCCAGCAGCTTAATCAGGGCAGGGAACACTGAAGCTTTCTTT
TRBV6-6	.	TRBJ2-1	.	CASSYGDSYNEQFF	TGTGCCAGCAGTTACGGGGACTCCTACAATGAGCAGTTCTTC
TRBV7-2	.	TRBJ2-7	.	CASSPDFSSYEQYF	TGTGCCAGCAGCCCGGACTTTAGCTCCTACGAGCAGTACTTC
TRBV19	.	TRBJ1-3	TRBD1	CASSTGQVAGNTIYF	TGTGCCAGTAGTACGGGACAGGTCGCTGGAAACACCATATATTTT
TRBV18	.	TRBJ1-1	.	CASSRDPNTEAFF	TGTGCCAGCTCACGTGATCCGAACACTGAAGCTTTCTTT
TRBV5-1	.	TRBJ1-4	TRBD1	CASSLQGVPNEKLFF	TGCGCCAGCAGCCTACAGGGGGTACCTAATGAAAAACTGTTTTTT
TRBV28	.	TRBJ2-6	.	CASSIAYLTQSRANVLTF	TGTGCCAGCAGTATTGCATACTTGACACAAAGTCGGGCCAACGTCCTGACTTTC
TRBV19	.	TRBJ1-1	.	CASSIQASVITEAFF	TGTGCCAGTAGTATTCAGGCTTCGGTGATCACTGAAGCTTTCTTT
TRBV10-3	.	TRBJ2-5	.	CAISEGAFRTQYF	TGTGCCATCAGTGAGGGGGCCTTTAGGACCCAGTACTTC
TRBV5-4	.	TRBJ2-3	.	CASSLAVRNSEDTQYF	TGTGCCAGCAGCTTGGCCGTGAGGAACTCAGAGGATACGCAGTATTTT
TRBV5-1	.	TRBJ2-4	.	CASSTPGRDIQYF	TGCGCCAGCAGCACCCCGGGTAGGGACATTCAGTACTTC
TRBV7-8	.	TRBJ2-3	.	CASTKALARSDTQYF	TGTGCCAGCACCAAGGCTCTAGCGCGGTCAGATACGCAGTATTTT
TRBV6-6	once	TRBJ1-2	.	CAVQGNYGYTF	TGTGCCGTACAGGGAAACTATGGCTACACCTTC
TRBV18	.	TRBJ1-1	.	CASSENIRVVEAFF	TGTGCCAGCTCAGAAAACATCAGGGTAGTTGAAGCTTTCTTT
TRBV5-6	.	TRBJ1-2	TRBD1	CASNVQGGYGYTF	TGTGCCAGCAACGTTCAGGGGGGATATGGCTACACCTTC
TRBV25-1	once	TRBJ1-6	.	CASSAARGSYNSPLHF	TGTGCCAGCAGTGCCGCTCGCGGCTCCTATAATTCACCCCTCCACTTT
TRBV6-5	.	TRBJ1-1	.	CASSSPQGYTEAFF	TGTGCCAGCAGTTCGCCTCAGGGGTACACTGAAGCTTTCTTT
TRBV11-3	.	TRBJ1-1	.	CASSFGVDTEAFF	TGTGCCAGCAGCTTTGGGGTGGACACTGAAGCTTTCTTT
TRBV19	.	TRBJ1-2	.	CASSMRGESGYTF	TGTGCCAGTAGTATGCGGGGGGAATCTGGCTACACCTTC
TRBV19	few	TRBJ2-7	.	CASSIIGNSYEQYF	TGTGCCAGTAGTATTATTGGGAACTCCTACGAGCAGTACTTC
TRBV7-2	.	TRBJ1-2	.	CASSSPLGGYTF	TGTGCCAGCAGCTCCCCATTGGGGGGCTACACCTTC
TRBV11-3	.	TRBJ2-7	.	CASSLELGSSYEQYF	TGTGCCAGCAGCTTAGAGCTGGGGTCCTCCTACGAGCAGTACTTC
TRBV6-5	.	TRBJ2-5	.	CASRKAGLLGTQYF	TGTGCCAGCAGGAAAGCGGGTCTTCTCGGGACCCAGTACTTC
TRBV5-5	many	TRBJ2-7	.	CASSPGNEQYF	TGTGCCAGCAGCCCAGGGAACGAGCAGTACTTC
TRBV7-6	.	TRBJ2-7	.	CASSLTRVGEQYF	TGTGCCAGCAGCTTAACGAGAGTGGGCGAGCAGTACTTC
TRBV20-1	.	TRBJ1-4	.	CSARGEKLFF	TGCAGTGCTAGGGGGGAAAAACTGTTTTTT
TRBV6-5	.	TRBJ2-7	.	CASSSNYEQYF	TGTGCCAGCAGTTCTAACTACGAGCAGTACTTC
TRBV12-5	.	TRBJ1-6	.	CASGLGPGFSENSPLHF	TGTGCTAGTGGTTTGGGACCAGGGTTTAGCGAGAATTCACCCCTCCACTTT
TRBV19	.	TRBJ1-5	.	CASTNLPRGSNQPQHF	TGTGCCAGTACAAACCTACCCAGGGGTAGCAATCAGCCCCAGCATTTT
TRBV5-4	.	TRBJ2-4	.	CASSLERVGAKNIQYF	TGTGCCAGCAGCTTGGAACGCGTGGGGGCCAAAAACATTCAGTACTTC
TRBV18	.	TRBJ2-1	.	CASSRVRGYNEQFF	TGTGCCAGCTCACGAGTCAGGGGATACAATGAGCAGTTCTTC
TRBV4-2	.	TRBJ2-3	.	CASSQDPMDTQYF	TGTGCCAGCAGCCAAGATCCTATGGATACGCAGTATTTT
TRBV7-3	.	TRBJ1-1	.	CASSLLGAGNTEAFF	TGTGCCAGCAGCTTATTAGGAGCGGGGAACACTGAAGCTTTCTTT
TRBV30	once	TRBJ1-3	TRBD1	CAWSKTGVGNTIYF	TGTGCCTGGAGTAAGACAGGGGTGGGAAACACCATATATTTT
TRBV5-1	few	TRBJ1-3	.	CASSPDNSGNTIYF	TGCGCCAGCAGCCCGGACAACTCTGGAAACACCATATATTTT
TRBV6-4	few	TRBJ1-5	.	CASSEGGWGSNQPQHF	TGTGCCAGCAGTGAAGGGGGGTGGGGTAGCAATCAGCCCCAGCATTTT
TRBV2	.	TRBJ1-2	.	CASSVKLTGRGYTF	TGTGCCAGCAGTGTTAAGTTAACAGGGCGCGGCTACACCTTC
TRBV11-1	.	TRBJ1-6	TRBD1	CASSKSGTENSPLHF	TGTGCCAGCAGCAAATCCGGGACAGAGAATTCACCCCTCCACTTT
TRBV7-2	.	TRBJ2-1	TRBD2	CASSLVFSGSGAYNEQFF	TGTGCCAGCAGCTTAGTATTCTCGGGTAGCGGGGCATACAATGAGCAGTTCTTC
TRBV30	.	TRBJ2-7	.	CAWSHSYEQYF	TGTGCCTGGAGTCACAGCTACGAGCAGTACTTC
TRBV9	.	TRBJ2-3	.	CASSVAAPADTQYF	TGTGCCAGCAGCGTAGCTGCACCCGCAGATACGCAGTATTTT